The T cell receptor (beta chain) under discussion was sequenced for a study of blood T cell repertoires in COVID-19. Study details: COVID-19 samples collected from the United States, Italy and Spain covered acute and convalescent phases. The analysed material was cDNA or gDNA that came from T cells, B-cell-depleted T cells, or PBMCs.

Study processing details: Estimated nucleated cell counts came from reference gene primer amplification. Sequenced by immunoSEQ multiplex PCR; TCRdb stores in-frame clones only, minus some. V, J and clone size are those of that table, while D and trimming were read from the DNA. The sample lists approximately 100,000 clones; approximately 69% were seen once. The CDR3 extends over 15 amino acids. Germline V lookup: CDR1 MDHEN, CDR2 SYDVKM. J was trimmed by 3 bases and V by 6 bases; bases with no gene match: 5. This TCR was sampled from a man older than 75 with acute or convalescent COVID-19. Sequences were obtained from peripheral blood. This chain uses TRBV28 with TRBJ1-5; TRBD1 aligns across 10 bases. CDR3 DNA sequence: TGTGCCAGCAGCCAGGGACAGGGGTACAATCAGCCCCAGCATTTT. Its translation: CASSQGQGYNQPQHF.